Listed here is a single T cell receptor beta chain. Its antigen remains undetermined. Base qualities are missing; no much larger clone stands one base away. TCRbeta CDR3 regions were amplified from genomic DNA by means of the immunoSEQ Assay, a bias-controlled multiplex PCR. From the authors' description of their analysis: The number of nucleated cells in each sample was estimated from the amplification of reference gene primers within the assay. Sequence reads were collapsed and filtered to measure the absolute abundance of every unique TCRbeta CDR3 rearrangement. For each sample, productive Simpson clonality was calculated as the square root of Simpson's diversity index across productive rearrangements. TCRdb provides this immuneACCESS table in a form limited to in-frame rearrangements. Some clones are lacking; in checked studies, under half of them reflect an unresolved V gene, and why the rest are absent is not known. The V and J calls and the clone size are those of that table, but D and trimming were determined from the DNA. The sample includes roughly 300,000 clones, with about 90% observed a single time. The ten largest clones add up to approximately 0.99% of the sample.

The data originate from a study of blood T cell repertoires in COVID-19 (dated by TCRdb to about 2020). About the investigation overall: Samples from collaborators originated in the United States, Italy and Spain and spanned both the acute and convalescent phases of COVID-19. The prospective study material was composed of cDNA or gDNA derived from T cells, B-cell-depleted T cells, or PBMCs. The dataset comprised deeply sampled blood TCRbeta repertoires from subjects exposed to, actively infected with, or recovered from COVID-19. The repertoires were made available in a free public database intended to serve as a resource for research on the immune response to SARS-CoV-2. The samples were drawn from the first 160 participants of the ongoing ImmuneRACE study and from 1,200 or so subjects provided by 6 global collaborators. The sample metadata nearly always contained a de-identified subject ID, COVID-19 status, age in years and sex. HLA class I and class II types, where available, came from metadata supplied by the sample provider rather than from assay-based typing.

Study-level results and caveats: How much clinical and demographic metadata was included differed by source and by participant, and the metadata was provided uncurated.

The CDR3 contains 17 residues, cysteine and phenylalanine counted. Only CDR3 DNA remains: 51 bases, in frame from the first base. CDR1 and CDR2, per the germline V gene, are SGHRS and YFSETQ. After removal of 5 bases from V and 0 bases from J, the junction retains 9 bases not matched to a gene. In the prospective study, participants were roughly 18 to 95 years old, resided in under 30 geographic areas of the United States, and were enrolled through a virtual design. In the prospective study, cohorts were assigned on the basis of participant-reported clinical history obtained from a screening survey and a study questionnaire. Recovered participants in ImmuneRACE Cohort 3 were defined by two consecutive negative NP/OP PCR tests, clearance by a healthcare professional, or resolution of symptoms. Mobile phlebotomists in the prospective study collected whole blood, serum and a nasopharyngeal or oropharyngeal swab from every participant. Participants in the prospective study had the option to provide additional blood draws and questionnaires over a roughly 2-month period. Blood samples from the prospective study were shipped frozen or at room temperature prior to DNA extraction.

The sample was PBMCs or T cells enriched from blood (not recorded which). The clonotype originates from a woman aged 30 to 39 who had recovered from COVID-19. This chain joins TRBV5-1 to TRBJ2-3; TRBD2 agrees with 10 junctional bases. The CDR3 is CASRVSGGAISTDTQYF. The sequenced DNA is TGCGCCAGCAGGGTCAGCGGGGGGGCGATCAGCACAGATACGCAGTATTTT. Reference TRBV5-1 and TRBJ2-3 genes cover what lies past the CDR3, so the full variable domain is KAGVTQTPRYLIKTRGQQVTLSCSPISGHRSVSWYQQTPGQGLQFLFEYFSETQRNKGNFPGRFSGRQFSNSRSEMNVSTLELGDSALYLCASRVSGGAISTDTQYFGPGTRLTVL.